This is a list of T cell receptor beta chains from one sample in a study of shared clonotypes between healthy human individuals. Some clones are missing from TCRdb's copy, which holds only in-frame ones; the method was immunoSEQ multiplex PCR. The sample lists fewer than 800,000 clones; about 92% were seen once. What was sequenced was naive CD8+ T cells sorted from blood. The receptors here all came from a man aged 25-40 years in good health. Both conserved end residues are trimmed from each CDR3. The size field is filled for only some rows; it gives once, few, many or a size class.

>-|TRBV27|TRBJ1-2
ASSLSRFSGALNYGYT
>-|TRBV11-2|TRBJ2-7
ASSAGTSGTEQY
>-|TRBV4-3|TRBJ2-3
ASSLRRSTDTQY
>many|TRBV7-8|TRBJ2-1
ASSLAGEQF
>-|TRBV6-5|TRBJ1-5
ASSLTGFNQPQH
>-|TRBV11-2|TRBJ2-7
ASSYYSGNYEQY
>-|TRBV6-5|TRBJ2-5
ASSYQTGVQETQY
>once|TRBV13|TRBJ2-1
ASSTPGTGGDEQF
>-|TRBV5-6|TRBJ2-7
ASSLAGISYEQY
>-|TRBV4-1|TRBJ2-1
ASSQDLLGLAGGEF
>-|TRBV6-1|TRBJ1-4
ASSEWTGTNEKLF
>-|TRBV13|TRBJ2-4
ASSNTHQNIQY
>-|TRBV10-3|TRBJ2-7
AISESAGDAYEQY
>-|TRBV4-3|TRBJ2-7
ASSQELAGAYEQY
>few|TRBV29-1|TRBJ2-7
SVEDIGVEQY
>-|TRBV6-6|TRBJ2-7
ASSYGQGIYEQY
>-|TRBV11-1|TRBJ2-2
ASSSRTSDAGELF
>-|TRBV4-3|TRBJ2-2
ASSQDRATGELF
>-|TRBV5-4|TRBJ2-5
ASSHPQRTSGSRETQY
>-|TRBV11-2|TRBJ2-7
ASSLVASSYEQY
>-|TRBV6-1|TRBJ2-1
ASLRTYNEQF
>-|TRBV15|TRBJ2-7
ATSRGWEQY
>-|TRBV27|TRBJ2-1
ASSRTSVNEQF
>-|TRBV7-8|TRBJ2-3
ASSRPTDTQY
>-|TRBV5-1|TRBJ2-4
ASSSDAGGGKNIQY
>-|TRBV18|TRBJ1-1
ASSPEDRVNTEAF
>-|TRBV27|TRBJ2-5
ASSPVAGAGETQY
>-|TRBV5-5|TRBJ1-1
ARGSEAF
>-|TRBV5-1|TRBJ2-1
ASVIGGSSYNEQF
>-|TRBV15|TRBJ2-3
ATSRAPPAADTQY
>-|TRBV19|TRBJ2-2
ASSVTSEPGELF
>-|TRBV19|TRBJ1-5
ATDWGNQPQH
>-|TRBV6-1|TRBJ2-7
ASRDSREYEQY
>-|TRBV7-9|TRBJ1-1
ASSLAGLNTEAF
>-|TRBV6-6|TRBJ1-5
ASSYSGDRGLQPQH
>-|TRBV6-6|TRBJ2-3
ASSTTGTDTQY
>-|TRBV27|TRBJ2-3
ASSPLAGGSTDTQY
>-|TRBV4-1|TRBJ2-7
ASSLTTGSPYEQY
>-|TRBV5-8|TRBJ2-1
ASSPRTSGYSYNEQF
>-|TRBV28|TRBJ2-5
ASSPPGEVGTQY
>once|TRBV6-1|TRBJ2-7
ASSEEVVQLGEQY
>-|TRBV11-3|TRBJ2-7
ASSQRLGGGPVYEQY
>-|TRBV7-8|TRBJ2-7
ASSLVGDRSYEQY
>once|TRBV7-2|TRBJ2-7
ASSLDQGLAGVYEQY
>-|TRBV7-8|TRBJ2-7
ASSLRRDYEQY
>-|TRBV19|TRBJ1-2
ASSIIQGDSHGYT
>-|TRBV6-6|TRBJ2-7
ASSYSHGGRGEQY
>few|TRBV25-1|TRBJ1-2
ASSEYVGDGYT